A selection of T cell receptor beta chains follows, all from one sample in a study of T cells in Graves' hyperthyroidism and ophthalmopathy. TCRdb re-derived calls from the multiplex PCR reads in MiXCR, one entry per CDR3 protein. The table lists around 300,000 distinct CDR3 sequences, approximately 15% of them singletons. Specimen: blood. These receptors were obtained from a woman aged 30 to 39 with Graves' hyperthyroidism. Each CDR3 is given without its conserved first and last residue.

TRBV18 ASSPTPGETQY
TRBV29-1 SVGRDGNTIY
TRBV6-1 ASSDRPPNEKLF
TRBV27 ASSLPPRVQPQH
TRBV19 ASRRDRGVGYT
TRBV2 ASALGQEGVYSNQPQH
TRBV29-1 SVNSDRVPDTQY
TRBV7-2 ASSLASEYGYT
TRBV12-3/TRBV12-4 ASSLGDRGLYCGYT
TRBV20-1 SAGSGTYEQY
TRBV12-3/TRBV12-4 ASSLDRFYGYT
TRBV28 ASSSSQGNGETQY
TRBV6-1 ASRRGTLGSTGELF
TRBV20-1 SASLGDSNQPQH
TRBV20-1 SARPRAGNTIY
TRBV12-3/TRBV12-4 ASSHLAGQGIYEQY
TRBV6-1 ASSAGDRGRGGYT
TRBV7-8 ASSRNRTGFMKDEQY
TRBV12-3/TRBV12-4 ASSQGGPYNEQF
TRBV20-1 SATRGTGELF
TRBV20-1 SASASGGSAEQY
TRBV5-1 ASSFYALSSGRSNEQF
TRBV6-1 ASSSGGGGNQPQH
TRBV10-2 ASMGGGQLNEQF
TRBV12-3/TRBV12-4 ASSFGGGSFNEQY
TRBV29-1 SVTSGYEQY
TRBV11-2 ASSLLSIRDRGHEQF
TRBV14 ASSQGTSNTGELF
TRBV12-3/TRBV12-4 ASRGQGGNSPLH
TRBV7-9 ASSELAGPLDEQF
TRBV11-2 ASSINRGNQPQH
TRBV28 ASSPGNEGVIYEQY
TRBV29-1 SLNRRDNSPLH
TRBV20-1 SAPDPTGTGYEQY
TRBV20-1 SARDLHSLYGYT
TRBV19 ASSTPRGRDYGYT
TRBV12-3/TRBV12-4 ASSLYAREQY
TRBV18 ASSPENTQY
TRBV27 ASRRSGMAREQF
TRBV27 ASSSLTETYEQY
TRBV4-1 ASSQDRDRTRNQPQH
TRBV3-1 ASSQKSSGTAVY
TRBV27 ASSSWDRFYEQF
TRBV12-3/TRBV12-4 ASSTRTGENTEAF